This T cell receptor beta chain was profiled in a study of blood T cell repertoires in COVID-19. Across the study: Material from acute and convalescent COVID-19 was sourced from the United States, Italy and Spain.

Assay: immunoSEQ multiplex PCR; the TCRdb copy retains only in-frame clones and omits some. In the table there are 150,000 to 200,000 clones, about nine tenths of which are singletons. The sample consisted of peripheral blood. The TCR was taken from a young man with acute or convalescent COVID-19.

In DNA, the CDR3 is TGTGCCAGCAGCCCACACCGACAGGCTCGGGAGACCCAGTACTTC. Translation: CASSPHRQARETQYF. This sequence joins TRBV27 and TRBJ2-5, with D possibly TRBD1 on 6 matching bases. There are 15 residues in the CDR3. CDR1 is MNHEY and CDR2 is SMNVEV in the germline V gene (reference sequence). V lost 6 bases to trimming and J lost 5 bases, with 19 bases between them.